The 13 T cell receptor beta chains below come from one sample, sequenced in a study of blood T cells in healthy people across ages. A second PCR of about 7 to 12 cycles used a sample-barcoded 5' primer and a J-beta primer mix. Using its own MiXCR run on the 5' RACE reads, TCRdb lists one record per CDR3 protein. In the table there are over 1.5 million distinct CDR3 sequences, around half of which are singletons. The specimen was blood. These TCRs come from a middle-aged woman in good health.

V gene TRBV29-1 combines with J gene TRBJ2-3, with 9 bases fitting TRBD1. After removal of 8 bases from V and 5 bases from J, the junction contained 14 bases not matched to a gene. The CDR3 is 15 residues long. Germline V gene data show CDR1 as SQVTM and CDR2 as ANQGSEA. The CDR3 DNA reads TGCAGCCAGAGGGCCGGGGACAGGGTTAAAGATACGCAGTATTTT. It yields the protein CSQRAGDRVKDTQYF.

V usage is TRBV5-1 and J usage is TRBJ2-4; 7 bases fit TRBD1. The CDR3 runs to 14 residues. Germline V lookup: CDR1 SGHRS, CDR2 YFSETQ. With 3 bases clipped from V and 6 bases from J, the junction kept 6 bases outside the gene matches. The CDR3 region has the DNA TGCGCCAGCAGCTCCGACCGACAGGGAAACATTCAGTACTTC. It specifies CASSSDRQGNIQYF. The entire variable domain, with the rest obtained from reference TRBV5-1 and TRBJ2-4, is as follows: KAGVTQTPRYLIKTRGQQVTLSCSPISGHRSVSWYQQTPGQGLQFLFEYFSETQRNKGNFPGRFSGRQFSNSRSEMNVSTLELGDSALYLCASSSDRQGNIQYFGAGTRLSVL.

The gene calls are TRBV10-1 and TRBJ2-5; the match to TRBD1 covers 9 bases. Germline loops: CDR1 WNHNN, CDR2 SYGVQD (reference sequence). With 5 bases clipped from V and 11 bases from J, the junction kept 9 bases outside the gene matches. The CDR3 loop spans 13 amino acids. CDR3 sequence reads: CASSKGTGFEQYF. CDR3 nucleotides: TGCGCCAGCAGTAAGGGGACAGGGTTTGAGCAGTACTTC.

The chain is built from TRBV9 and TRBJ2-1; no firm D call. Germline lookup yields CDR1 SGDLS and CDR2 YYNGEE. This CDR3 has 16 amino acids. V was cut by 5 bases and J by 0 bases, with 15 bases left in between. CDR3 in amino acids: CASRVGPASSYNEQFF. DNA of the CDR3: TGTGCCAGCAGAGTTGGGCCGGCGAGCTCCTACAATGAGCAGTTCTTC.

This clonotype was observed a handful of times. The chain is built from TRBV4-3 and TRBJ2-1; D gene ambiguous. This CDR3 is built from 13 residues. Germline CDR1 and CDR2: LGHNA and YSLEER. V lost 1 base to trimming and J lost 7 bases, with 8 bases between them. The CDR3 here is CASSQGRHNEQFF. CDR3 sequence (DNA): TGCGCCAGCAGCCAAGGAAGGCATAATGAGCAGTTCTTC.

This clonotype was observed many times. V usage is TRBV4-1 and J usage is TRBJ1-2, with D hard to call. The germline V gene has CDR1 MGHRA and CDR2 YSYEKL. Trimming removed 2 bases from V and 0 bases from J, with 10 bases in between. The CDR3 length is 15 residues. For the CDR3, the DNA is TGCGCCAGCAGCCAATCGGGTCTTCCTAACTATGGCTACACCTTC. Its protein product is CASSQSGLPNYGYTF.

V and J are TRBV20-1 and TRBJ2-1, with TRBD2 matching 12 bases. Germline assignment: CDR1 DFQATT and CDR2 SNEGSKA (reference sequence). V lost 6 bases to trimming and J lost 4 bases; unmatched junction nucleotides: 4. CDR3 length: 14 amino acids. The CDR3 DNA reads TGCAGTGCGTTGACTAGCGGGGGTTACAATGAGCAGTTCTTC. This gives the protein CSALTSGGYNEQFF.

The V and J genes are TRBV6-1 and TRBJ2-4; D is uncertain. There are 13 residues in the CDR3. CDR1 is MNHNS and CDR2 is SASEGT in the germline V gene. Deletions cut 8 bases from V and 5 bases from J, with 13 bases between. Here the CDR3 DNA reads TGTGCCAGCGGCAAGGACCTTGAAAACATTCAGTACTTC. Amino acid sequence: CASGKDLENIQYF.

This clonotype turned up a few times. The chain uses TRBV6-5 and TRBJ2-5, with D possibly matching TRBD2 (5 bases). With 2 bases removed from V and 5 bases from J, the gap between germline ends came to 12 bases. CDR1 MNHEY and CDR2 SVGAGI come from the germline V gene. The CDR3 extends over 14 amino acids. The CDR3 is CASSYSGLRETQYF. As DNA, the CDR3 is TGTGCCAGCAGTTACAGCGGCCTCCGGGAGACCCAGTACTTC.

This clonotype occurred a few times. The rearrangement links TRBV24-1 to TRBJ2-1, with 16 bases lining up with TRBD2. The germline V gene has CDR1 KGHDR and CDR2 SFDVKD. With V trimmed by 1 base and J by 6 bases, 8 bases remained unmatched. This CDR3 has 19 residues. The CDR3, as DNA: TGTGCCACCAGTGATTTTCGGGGGACTAGCGGGGGGGAGCCCAATGAGCAGTTCTTC. This gives the protein CATSDFRGTSGGEPNEQFF.

This chain joins TRBV7-2 and TRBJ2-3; D is unresolved. The CDR3 runs 18 residues. CDR1 is SGHTA, CDR2 FQGNSA, per germline. V was shortened by 2 bases and J by 6 bases, with 24 bases between the two germline ends. Here the CDR3 reads CASSLLPKALGSLDTQYF. DNA of the CDR3: TGTGCCAGCAGCTTACTCCCCAAAGCCCTCGGCTCCCTTGATACGCAGTATTTT.

The V call is TRBV7-9, the J call TRBJ2-3; D remains ambiguous. The CDR3 covers 15 residues. Germline CDR1 and CDR2: SEHNR and FQNEAQ (reference sequence). V was shortened by 4 bases and J by 2 bases, with 13 bases between the two germline ends. CDR3: CASSSGSLATDTQYF. For the CDR3, the DNA is TGTGCCAGCAGCTCAGGCTCCCTGGCCACAGATACGCAGTATTTT.

The sample holds a few counts of this clonotype. V and J are TRBV6-5 and TRBJ2-7; TRBD1 agrees at 11 bases. The CDR3 is 14 residues long. Unmatched junction bases numbered 4, after V lost 4 bases and J lost 5 bases. In germline, CDR1 is MNHEY, CDR2 SVGAGI. As DNA, the CDR3 is TGTGCCAGCAGTTGGGGGACAGGGGGAAACGAGCAGTACTTC. This translates into CASSWGTGGNEQYF.